The rows below give T cell receptor beta chains drawn from one sample of a study of CD8 T cells in Susac syndrome. TCRdb processed the immunoSEQ multiplex PCR reads anew with MiXCR; each CDR3 protein has one entry. The table shows about 290,000 distinct CDR3 sequences, with 85% occurring only once. Sequencing input: CD8+ T cells from PBMCs. The source is a human donor with multiple sclerosis. Both conserved end residues are part of each CDR3. D genes are given only for firm matches. Size is stated for part of the rows, as once, few or many counts, or as a class when the clone is expanded.

d_call	j_call	cdr3_length	v_call	clone_size	cdr3_aa	cdr3_nt
.	TRBJ1-2	14	TRBV5-6	.	CASSLVGSVDGYTF	TGTGCCAGCAGCTTGGTGGGTAGTGTGGATGGCTACACCTTC
TRBD1	TRBJ2-4	15	TRBV11-2	.	CASSAGGAPLNIQYF	TGTGCCAGCAGCGCAGGGGGAGCCCCCCTAAACATTCAGTACTTC
TRBD2	TRBJ2-1	17	TRBV9	.	CASSVEREGYSYNEQFF	TGTGCCAGCAGCGTTGAGCGGGAGGGGTACTCCTACAATGAGCAGTTCTTC
.	TRBJ1-1	12	TRBV7-9	.	CASTEGGPEAFF	TGTGCCAGCACCGAAGGAGGTCCTGAAGCTTTCTTT
.	TRBJ2-5	14	TRBV4-2	.	CASSQESVRETQYF	TGTGCCAGCAGCCAAGAGAGCGTGCGGGAGACCCAGTACTTC
TRBD1	TRBJ1-1	15	TRBV9	.	CASSPSGQGPTEAFF	TGTGCCAGCAGCCCGTCAGGACAGGGACCCACTGAAGCTTTCTTT
.	TRBJ2-6	18	TRBV19	.	CASSTHWTESSGANVLTF	TGTGCCAGTAGTACGCACTGGACAGAGAGCTCTGGGGCCAACGTCCTGACTTTC
TRBD1	TRBJ2-1	16	TRBV7-3	.	CASSLMQGATYNEQFF	TGTGCCAGCAGCTTAATGCAGGGGGCGACCTACAATGAGCAGTTCTTC
.	TRBJ2-2	14	TRBV29-1	.	CSVEDGGASGELFF	TGCAGCGTTGAAGATGGGGGGGCGAGCGGGGAGCTGTTTTTT
.	TRBJ2-7	12	TRBV10-3	.	CAIKQGLDEQYF	TGTGCCATCAAACAGGGCCTCGACGAGCAGTACTTC
TRBD2	TRBJ2-1	15	TRBV28	.	CASSPERDSWNEQFF	TGTGCCAGCAGTCCAGAGCGGGATTCGTGGAATGAGCAGTTCTTC
.	TRBJ1-4	14	TRBV12-3/TRBV12-4	.	CASSPWATNEKLFF	TGTGCCAGCAGTCCGTGGGCTACGAATGAAAAACTGTTTTTT
.	TRBJ2-1	15	TRBV27	.	CASSLSISGPNEQFF	TGTGCCAGCAGTTTATCGATTTCCGGGCCCAATGAGCAGTTCTTC
.	TRBJ2-1	14	TRBV7-6	.	CASSPDLVGTEQFF	TGTGCCAGCAGCCCCGACCTGGTCGGTACTGAGCAGTTCTTC
.	TRBJ1-1	13	TRBV19	.	CASMRARNTEAFF	TGTGCCAGTATGAGGGCCCGGAACACTGAAGCTTTCTTT
.	TRBJ2-1	16	TRBV5-4	.	CASSLGSRVSYNEQFF	TGTGCCAGCAGCTTGGGGAGTCGGGTTTCCTACAATGAGCAGTTCTTC
.	TRBJ1-6	14	TRBV4-3	.	CASSQERLNSPLHF	TGCGCCAGCAGCCAAGAACGGCTCAATTCACCCCTCCACTTT
TRBD2	TRBJ2-7	18	TRBV20-1	.	CSAGLGLAGATSRYEQYF	TGCAGTGCTGGCCTAGGACTAGCGGGAGCAACCTCTCGCTACGAGCAGTACTTC
.	TRBJ1-1	13	TRBV27	.	CASSLSIRVEAFF	TGTGCCAGCAGTTTATCGATCAGGGTTGAAGCTTTCTTT
.	TRBJ1-6	16	TRBV7-2	.	CASSLPRDPMKSTLHF	TGTGCCAGCAGCTTACCCCGGGACCCAATGAAATCGACCCTCCACTTT
TRBD2	TRBJ2-1	17	TRBV29-1	.	CSVERGGIAGAYNEQFF	TGCAGCGTTGAAAGGGGCGGGATAGCGGGAGCCTACAATGAGCAGTTCTTC
.	TRBJ2-5	16	TRBV28	.	CASSFEYGGLGETQYF	TGCGCCAGCAGTTTCGAGTACGGGGGGCTTGGGGAGACCCAGTACTTC
TRBD2	TRBJ2-1	14	TRBV9	once	CASSASGRLDEQFF	TGTGCCAGCAGCGCTAGCGGGAGGCTCGATGAGCAGTTCTTC
TRBD1	TRBJ1-6	15	TRBV6-2/TRBV6-3	.	CASSYSGQDNSPLHF	TGTGCCAGCAGTTACTCGGGACAGGATAATTCACCCCTCCACTTT
.	TRBJ2-1	17	TRBV5-5	.	CASSKDLAGNSYNEQFF	TGTGCCAGCAGCAAGGACCTAGCTGGCAACTCCTACAATGAGCAGTTCTTC
TRBD2	TRBJ2-1	17	TRBV7-9	.	CASSLHPGLADYNEQFF	TGTGCCAGCAGCTTACACCCGGGACTAGCGGATTACAATGAGCAGTTCTTC
.	TRBJ2-2	17	TRBV24-1	.	CATSDLGSGALPGELFF	TGTGCCACCAGTGATTTGGGGTCAGGGGCCTTACCCGGGGAGCTGTTTTTT
TRBD1	TRBJ2-5	15	TRBV6-6	once	CASSAPGQSLLYPSF	TGTGCCAGCAGTGCTCCGGGACAGTCCTTGTTGTACCCGTCCTTC
.	TRBJ2-7	12	TRBV3-1	.	CASSQWAYEQYF	TGTGCCAGCAGCCAATGGGCCTACGAGCAGTACTTC